This T cell receptor beta chain was sequenced in a study of Tregs in tolerant kidney transplant recipients. The germline V and J ends were trimmed by 1 base and 5 bases, with 15 bases remaining between them. Germline V gene data show CDR1 as LGHNA and CDR2 as YSLEER. This CDR3 is built from 16 residues. Clones were read by immunoSEQ multiplex PCR, and TCRdb kept only the in-frame ones, dropping some. The table includes tens of thousands of clones, approximately 90% detected once. The TCR comes from a human donor who received a combined kidney and bone marrow transplant. Sequenced material: Tregs from blood, taken before the transplant. The chain couples TRBV4-3 to TRBJ2-1; weak D call: TRBD2 (7 bases). CDR3 sequence (DNA): TGCGCCAGCAGCCAAGGCGTAGGGGGAGGGCACAATGAGCAGTTCTTC. As protein: CASSQGVGGGHNEQFF.